This record covers a single T cell receptor (beta chain). This clonotype turned up a few times. The clone's antigen remains unknown. No clone much larger than this one lies a single base away; base qualities are absent. V gives up 4 bases and J gives up 5 bases, and the segment between their germline ends measures 14 bases. The CDR3 goes from the cysteine to the phenylalanine over 15 residues. Just the 45-base CDR3 DNA is kept, in frame starting at base 1. The germline V gene yields SNHLY for CDR1 and FYNNEI for CDR2. The approximately 39 donors, aged about 6 to 95 years, were systemically healthy Caucasian individuals from Russia. Each donor gave 8 to 10 milliliters of peripheral blood, collected into EDTA-treated Vacutainer tubes. PBMCs were isolated by Ficoll-Paque density-gradient centrifugation, with at least 7 million obtained per sample. Trizol reagent was used to extract total RNA from PBMCs, with at least 5.5 micrograms per sample. For every donor, flow cytometry on a PBMC aliquot measured the percentage of naive CD45RAhigh/CD27high T cells.

Libraries were constructed by 5' RACE. The instrument was an Illumina HiSeq 2500. A second PCR of roughly 7 to 11 cycles was performed with a sample-barcoded 5' primer and a J-beta primer mix. A unique molecular identifier was introduced onto each TCR beta cDNA molecule by a template-switch 5' adaptor carrying 12 random nucleotides. Each sample yielded at least 2.5 million CDR3-containing paired-end reads. First-strand cDNA synthesis was performed from all RNA using the Mint cDNA synthesis kit, with priming by a TRBC-specific oligonucleotide. After uracil-DNA glycosylase treatment, a first 18-cycle PCR used universal primers M1SS and BC2_uni_R on all cDNA. Regarding the original processing steps: Normalization of each sample was performed by random selection of 1 million high-quality reads, each carrying a distinct molecular identifier. Instead of being binned into consensus sequences, reads with shared molecular identifiers were discarded. MiTCR, run with a Q25 quality threshold and the strictest error-elimination algorithm, handled CDR3 identification, clonotype clustering and error correction. Lower-bound total TCR beta diversity was estimated with a nonparametric unseen species model using Euler transformation. Using fastp at Q25 and MiXCR, TCRdb reprocessed the public reads and kept productive beta chains. Entries are consolidated by CDR3 protein sequence, retaining the most common genes and DNA. These V and J calls derive from TCRdb rather than the authors' analysis. A total of about 780,000 distinct CDR3 sequences appear in this sample, roughly 24% of them only once. 3% of the sample is in the top ten clones.

These data are taken from a study of blood T cells in healthy people across ages (dated by TCRdb to the mid-2010s). Some background on the complete study: In model experiments, template switching captured roughly one uniquely barcoded TCR beta cDNA molecule for every two T cells. Using deep sequencing normalized with unique cDNA molecular identifiers, the study measured how TCR beta repertoire diversity changes with age. The donors were split into four age groups: young (average roughly 15 years), middle-aged (39), aged (about 56) and long-lived (more than 80). Two additional independent replicas of 1 million unique cDNA reads from the same blood draw were analyzed for two donors (one aged 18 to 30 and one aged 80 or older). Results the study describes overall, beyond this receptor: Estimates of total diversity based on one million sequenced T cells were regarded as lower bounds and as underestimates. Compared with the aged group, the long-lived group had more naive CD4+ T cells, fewer expanded clones and increased TCR diversity, a pattern suggesting age selection. The percentage of naive T cells measured by flow cytometry correlated strongly with observed TCR beta diversity. Because the CMV infection status of the donors was unknown, age-related changes in expanded clonotypes may potentially have been confounded. As age increased, observed TCR beta diversity per million T cells dropped in a roughly linear way, and a significant reduction was already evident by age about 40. Since profiling was done on bulk unsorted PBMCs, naive and antigen-experienced compartments could not be conclusively compared.

The sample was also reused in another study, on T cells of mothers and their children. The second investigation adds: Donors were nine systemically healthy Caucasian individuals: three mothers and their six children. cDNA synthesis used all of the extracted RNA, with around 1.4 ug of RNA in each 15 ul reaction. In the second PCR, sample barcodes and 2-4 random nucleotides were introduced via the M1S primer. Over 8.5 million TCR beta CDR3 reads were obtained for each mother, and about 3 million reads were obtained for each child. Thymic selection shapes the output of TCR recombination in a similar way in related and unrelated pairs, and inherited differences have a minor effect. Normalized repertoire overlap was always found to be slightly, but never significantly, higher in related mother-child pairs than in unrelated mother-child pairs. Persistent microchimeric T cell clones were not detected, at a sensitivity of approximately 93 clones per million clonotypes. To look for features that set related mother-child pairs apart from unrelated individuals, the researchers ran deep NGS to compare the TCR beta repertoires of mothers and children. The mean age was roughly 36 +/- 4 years for the mothers and about 10 +/- 4 years for the children. After adapter ligation was performed with NEBNext reagents, the libraries were sequenced on an Illumina HiSeq 2000 with 100+100 nt paired-end reads. Mother and child libraries were prepared a month apart and sequenced in separate runs to prevent cross-contamination. Between roughly 500,000 and 2,300,000 distinct TCR beta clonotypes were identified per donor. Naive TCR beta clonotypes were estimated from low-frequency clonotypes matched to each donor's FACS-determined naive share, without sorting.

The sequence is built from TRBV2 and TRBJ1-4, with no confidently assigned D gene. The source material was blood. The source of this sequence is a boy younger than 18 in good health. The sequence in DNA is TGTGCCAGCAGTGGTGAACGGCTCAAAAATGAAAAACTGTTTTTT. This gives the protein CASSGERLKNEKLFF.